The present T cell receptor beta chain was sequenced within a study of CD8+ T cells in alopecia areata. Study-wide results and limits: Against the mouse data, patients shared TCRs less clearly, possibly for HLA reasons.

Lesional scalp punch biopsies and peripheral blood came from alopecia areata patients. Isolation of CD4+ and CD8+ T cells from PBMCs was achieved by sorting. The authors extracted RNA and reverse transcribed it into cDNA as the sequencing template. TCRdb's table, derived via immunoSEQ multiplex PCR, lists solely in-frame clones and lacks some. There are roughly 180,000 clones in the sample; roughly 60% occur only once, and around 1.8% lies in the top ten. Details on this clone: Its antigen remains unidentified.

This CDR3 has 15 residues. CDR1 is SGHDT, CDR2 YYEEEE, per germline. J was trimmed by 4 bases and V by 2 bases; bases with no gene match: 6. Sequencing used CD4+ T cells sorted from blood, obtained at week 0. V gene TRBV5-6 combines with J gene TRBJ1-2, with 9 bases that match TRBD1. This TCR was sampled from a human donor with alopecia areata. This chain's CDR3 is CASSLGTGGAYGYTF. The DNA of the CDR3 is TGTGCCAGCAGCTTAGGCACAGGGGGCGCCTATGGCTACACCTTC. Full variable domain (missing parts from reference TRBV5-6 and TRBJ1-2): DAGVTQSPTHLIKTRGQQVTLRCSPKSGHDTVSWYQQALGQGPQFIFQYYEEEERQRGNFPDRFSGHQFPNYSSELNVNALLLGDSALYLCASSLGTGGAYGYTFGSGTRLTVV.